The table lists the clone carrying this TCR beta chain with a count of one. Its antigen remains unidentified. Profiled with immunoSEQ multiplex PCR; TCRdb holds only in-frame clones, not every one. The sample shows 90,000 or so clones, approximately 88% of them seen only once. The germline V and J ends were trimmed by 1 base and 0 bases, with 10 bases remaining between them. The CDR3 is made up of 15 amino acids. Per the germline V gene, CDR1 is SGHVS and CDR2 is FQNEAQ. This sample is drawn from a study of T cell responses to AZD1222 COVID-19 vaccine. Regarding the study as a whole: When two AZD1222 doses had been given, Spike-specific TCR breadth and depth rose.

The clonotype comes from an adult in good health. The chain has TRBV7-8 and TRBJ2-7; a weak D match, TRBD2 (5 bases). The input for sequencing was peripheral blood, taken on day 0 of AZD1222 vaccination. CDR3 protein: CASSLGWEFSYEQYF. CDR3 bases: TGTGCCAGCAGCTTAGGTTGGGAGTTCTCCTACGAGCAGTACTTC.